This TCR beta chain was retrieved from a study of CXCR3-negative and CXCR3-positive naive CD8 T cells. General observations from the study: Naive subsets showed comparable surface CD5, and TCR interaction strength was also inferred from TRB CDR3 physicochemistry.

Comment on this clonotype: Its specificity is unknown.

The method, 5' RACE with UMI labels, was used to prepare the TRB cDNA libraries. TCRdb re-called the 5' RACE reads, yielding one record per CDR3 amino acid sequence without DNA. The table lists over 100,000 distinct CDR3 sequences. From germline, CDR1 is DFQATT and CDR2 SNEGSKA (reference sequence). The CDR3 totals 17 residues. The genes are TRBV20-1 and TRBJ2-1; TCRdb names TRBD2, which stays unverified in the absence of DNA. This clonotype was sampled from a human donor in good health. Some clones in this sample may be carry-over from other donors' samples. Material: naive CXCR3- CD8+ T cells from blood. Subset described: CD45RO-CCR7+CD27+CD95- naive CD8+ T cells lacking CXCR3 (TNR3-). This chain's CDR3 is CSASPLLAGESYNEQFF.